This paragraph reports one T cell receptor beta chain. Source study methods: Estimates of nucleated cell counts were drawn from the amplification of reference gene primers. The repertoire was sequenced with immunoSEQ multiplex PCR; TCRdb's copy has only in-frame clones and lacks some. V, J and clone size derive from that table, while D and trimming were established from the DNA sequence. This table holds 200,000 to 250,000 clones, roughly 85% found once. This entry is derived from a study of blood T cell repertoires in COVID-19. In the study overall: Spain, Italy and the United States supplied samples that represented acute and convalescent COVID-19.

V shed 6 bases, J shed 7 bases, and the junction held 14 bases outside the gene matches. Germline lookup yields CDR1 SGHRS and CDR2 YFSETQ. CDR3 length: 16 amino acids. This sequence originates from a woman aged 18-29 years who had recovered from COVID-19. Sequences were obtained from peripheral blood. V gene TRBV5-1 combines with J gene TRBJ2-1; 9 bases are shared with TRBD2. CDR3 nucleotide sequence: TGCGCCAGCACCGACCCAGGGCGGGAGGGCTATAATGAGCAGTTCTTC. It encodes CASTDPGREGYNEQFF.